The rows below give T cell receptor beta chains drawn from one sample of a study of T cell responses to AZD1222 COVID-19 vaccine. TCRdb's copy holds only in-frame clones and misses some; the assay was immunoSEQ multiplex PCR. Found here are roughly 180,000 clones, roughly nine tenths of them singletons; the top ten hold about 3.5%. Here the sequenced sample was peripheral blood, taken 28 days after the second AZD1222 dose. The receptors come from an adult who received the AZD1222 COVID-19 vaccine. CDR3s include the opening cysteine and the closing phenylalanine or tryptophan. D genes are given only for firm matches. Rows may omit the clone size; those that give it use once, few, many or a size class.

TRBV10-3,NA,NA,TRBJ1-4,TGTGCCATCAGAGCAGGGGTGAGGGCTAATGAAAAACTGTTTTTT,CAIRAGVRANEKLFF
TRBV15,NA,NA,TRBJ1-5,TGTGCCACCGCTGGACGCCCGAGGAGCAATCAGCCCCAGCATTTT,CATAGRPRSNQPQHF
TRBV19,once,NA,TRBJ1-5,TGTGCCAGTAGTCTCCGCCCTAAATTGACAGGTGGGGGCAATCAGCCCCAGCATTTT,CASSLRPKLTGGGNQPQHF
TRBV7-2,NA,NA,TRBJ1-2,TGTGCCAGCAGCAAAAACCAGGGGACGGGCTATGGCTACACCTTC,CASSKNQGTGYGYTF
TRBV19,NA,TRBD1,TRBJ2-2,TGTGCCAGTAAACGCGCGACAGGGACGAACACCGGGGAGCTGTTTTTT,CASKRATGTNTGELFF
TRBV5-1,once,NA,TRBJ1-2,TGCGCCAGCAGCCCCGGGGGGGCGGGTTATGGCTACACCTTC,CASSPGGAGYGYTF
TRBV2,NA,NA,TRBJ2-3,TGTGCCAGTAAACGGGATCCCACAGATACGCAGTATTTT,CASKRDPTDTQYF
TRBV5-1,NA,NA,TRBJ1-2,TGCGCCAGCAGCTTTCGGGGGCAAAGATATGGCTACACCTTC,CASSFRGQRYGYTF
TRBV11-2,NA,NA,TRBJ1-1,TGTGCCAGCAGCTTAGATCCCGGAACTGCTGAAGCTTTCTTT,CASSLDPGTAEAFF
TRBV5-6,NA,NA,TRBJ2-7,TGTGCCAGCAGCCCAGGGAGCCAGGAGCAGTACTTC,CASSPGSQEQYF
TRBV27,NA,NA,TRBJ1-4,TGTGCCAGCAGTTCGGTCTCGTCCTCAACTAATGAAAAACTGTTTTTT,CASSSVSSSTNEKLFF
TRBV7-3,NA,NA,TRBJ1-5,TGTGCCAGCAGCTCCCTAGTCTCCCAGGCCCAGCATTTT,CASSSLVSQAQHF
TRBV5-1,NA,NA,TRBJ1-1,TGCGCCAGCGACCCTCGGAACAGCATAACGTTCACTGAAGCTTTCTTT,CASDPRNSITFTEAFF
TRBV28,NA,TRBD1,TRBJ1-2,TGTGCCAGCAGTTCTCCCAGCTCAGGGGGCGGCGGCTACACCTTC,CASSSPSSGGGGYTF
TRBV2,NA,NA,TRBJ1-1,TGTGCCAGCATGAGGACGGACTACACGAACACTGAAGCTTTCTTT,CASMRTDYTNTEAFF
TRBV24-1,once,NA,TRBJ2-1,TGTGCCACCAGTATGGGCGAGCGGACCATCTACAATGAGCAGTTCTTC,CATSMGERTIYNEQFF
TRBV7-2,NA,NA,TRBJ2-3,TGTGCCAGCAGCTTAGCGGCAGGGGCAAAAAGCACAGATACGCAGTATTTT,CASSLAAGAKSTDTQYF
TRBV24-1,once,NA,TRBJ2-6,TGTGCCACCAGTGATGGACTTTCTGGGGCCAACGTCCTGACTTTC,CATSDGLSGANVLTF
TRBV5-1,NA,NA,TRBJ2-4,TGCGCCAGCAGCTTGGAATTAGCCAAAAACATTCAGTACTTC,CASSLELAKNIQYF
TRBV11-3,NA,TRBD2,TRBJ2-3,TGTGCCAGCAGCCAGGGACTAGCAGCTAGCACAGATACGCAGTATTTT,CASSQGLAASTDTQYF
TRBV7-9,NA,NA,TRBJ1-1,TGTGCCAGCAGCCCTAAGATCAGGGTGGGCACTGAAGCTTTCTTT,CASSPKIRVGTEAFF
TRBV5-1,NA,NA,TRBJ2-5,TGCGCCAGCAGCTTGGTTAGGGACTCTCAAGAGACCCAGTACTTC,CASSLVRDSQETQYF
TRBV7-3,NA,NA,TRBJ2-1,TGTGCCAGCAGCACCCAACCGGGGGCAGATGAGCAGTTCTTC,CASSTQPGADEQFF
TRBV24-1,NA,NA,TRBJ1-2,TGTGCCACCAGTGATCAGGACGGGAACTATGGCTACACCTTC,CATSDQDGNYGYTF
TRBV14,NA,TRBD1,TRBJ1-6,TGTGCCAGCAGCCAGGAGGGACAGGGAGGTTCACCCCTCCACTTT,CASSQEGQGGSPLHF
TRBV5-8,NA,NA,TRBJ2-6,TGTGCCAGCAGCTTGGGCCCACCCGGGGGGCGCTCTGGGGCCAACGTCCTGACTTTC,CASSLGPPGGRSGANVLTF
TRBV19,few,NA,TRBJ1-3,TGTGCCAGTAGTACCGGAACCTTAGGCTCTGGAAACACCATATATTTT,CASSTGTLGSGNTIYF
TRBV2,NA,NA,TRBJ1-6,TGTGCCAGCATAGGAAGGGGGGGTTTCAATTCACCCCTCCACTTT,CASIGRGGFNSPLHF
TRBV11-3,NA,TRBD2,TRBJ2-7,TGTGCCAGCAGCTCCTTGGGGGGGATAGTGTACGAGCAGTACTTC,CASSSLGGIVYEQYF
TRBV19,NA,TRBD2,TRBJ2-7,TGTGCCAGTAGTTGGGGACTAGCGGACTCCTACGAGCAGTACTTC,CASSWGLADSYEQYF
TRBV11-3,NA,TRBD2,TRBJ2-1,TGTGCCAGCAGCTTAGGTGGGTGGGAGGGCCCCCGCAATGAGCAGTTCTTC,CASSLGGWEGPRNEQFF
TRBV6-1,NA,TRBD2,TRBJ2-3,TGTGCCAGCAGTGTTTTAGCGGGAGCGGATGGAGATACGCAGTATTTT,CASSVLAGADGDTQYF
TRBV18,NA,TRBD2,TRBJ2-5,TGTGCCAGCTCACCACTCTATGGCCAGCGGGAGGGCCGGGAGACCCAGTACTTC,CASSPLYGQREGRETQYF
TRBV27,few,NA,TRBJ1-2,TGTGCCAGCAGTACGGGGGGGGGACCAGACGGCTACACCTTC,CASSTGGGPDGYTF
TRBV21-1,once,NA,TRBJ1-5,TGTGCCAGCAGCAAAGCGCGGCAGGGCTACCTCCCAGGTTGTCAGCCCCAGCATTTT,CASSKARQGYLPGCQPQHF
TRBV5-1,NA,TRBD1,TRBJ1-3,TGCGCCAGCAGGGCCGGGACAGGGGCATGGGCCGGAAACACCATATATTTT,CASRAGTGAWAGNTIYF
TRBV5-1,NA,NA,TRBJ2-1,TGCGCCAGCAGCTTGGACCTTGGGCTCACCTACAATGAGCAGTTCTTC,CASSLDLGLTYNEQFF
TRBV6-1,NA,NA,TRBJ2-7,TGTGCCAGCAGTTATCTCCCCCCCGGCTACGAGCAGTACTTC,CASSYLPPGYEQYF
TRBV19,NA,NA,TRBJ2-1,TGTGCCAGTAGTACCGGGACCTATTTCTACAATGAGCAGTTCTTC,CASSTGTYFYNEQFF